Listed here is a single T cell receptor beta chain. A junction boundary mismatches the germline segment, possibly from a read error. Using RNA template, CDR3s of TCR alpha and beta were amplified with iRepertoire arm-PCR. TCRdb reanalysed the multiplex PCR reads using MiXCR and keeps one entry per CDR3 protein. The data contain 160,000 or so distinct CDR3 sequences, around 40% of them seen just once; the ten biggest clones take up around 5.2%. The data are from a study of glioma-infiltrating T cells. This CDR3 comprises 15 residues. The germline V gene encodes CDR1 DFQATT and CDR2 SNEGSKA (reference sequence).

The chain has TRBV20-1 and TRBJ2-3; 10 positions match TRBD2. Sequenced material: glioma tissue, nonneoplastic brain tissue, or PBMCs (not recorded which). The TCR was taken from a human donor with low-grade glioma or glioblastoma, undergoing nonglioma brain surgery, or in good health (not recorded which). CDR3 region: CSAKTGLAPTDKQYF. The CDR3 DNA reads TGCAGTGCTAAGACGGGACTAGCGCCCACAGATAAGCAGTATTTT.